The 21 T cell receptor beta chains below come from one sample, sequenced in a study of T-cell memory formation after mild COVID-19. TCRdb ran MiXCR on the 5' RACE reads and lists one entry per CDR3 protein. The data show more than 75,000 distinct CDR3 sequences, more than 20% seen once. Sequencing was carried out using PBMCs or a T cell subset sorted from them (not recorded which). These receptors all come from a man between 18 and 29 years old who had mild COVID-19 (a few samples of this study predate the infection). Cell type and time point are not known.

The J gene is TRBJ2-1, the V gene TRBV24-1; D is perhaps TRBD1 or TRBD2 (6 bases each). The germline gives CDR1 KGHDR, CDR2 SFDVKD. CDR3 size: 14 residues. Deletions cut 6 bases from V and 2 bases from J, with 10 bases between. The CDR3 DNA reads TGTGCCACCAGTCACGGGGGCCCCTACAATGAGCAGTTCTTC. It is translated as CATSHGGPYNEQFF.

V gene TRBV12-3 or TRBV12-4 combines with J gene TRBJ2-7; 7 nucleotides match TRBD1. J lost 5 bases, V lost 9 bases, and 10 bases had no gene match. The CDR3 extends over 13 amino acids. The CDR3 nucleotides read TGTGCCAGTCTACAGGGGTTAGGACACGAGCAGTACTTC. Its translation is CASLQGLGHEQYF.

This chain joins TRBV20-1 and TRBJ2-5; D gene ambiguous. The V end lost 6 bases, the J end lost 2 bases, and 4 bases lay between the germline ends. The length of the CDR3 is 10 residues. Germline CDR1 DFQATT, CDR2 SNEGSKA (reference sequence). The CDR3 sequence is CSASQETQYF. For the CDR3, the DNA is TGCAGTGCCTCTCAAGAGACCCAGTACTTC.

This clonotype came up a few times. The V and J genes are TRBV4-1 and TRBJ2-7; 9 bases match TRBD1. CDR3 length: 15 amino acids. Germline V gives CDR1 MGHRA, CDR2 YSYEKL. The J segment lost 2 bases and the V segment lost 1 base, leaving 3 bases of the junction unmatched. The CDR3 sequence: CASSQATGGAYEQYV. The CDR3 region has the DNA TGCGCCAGCAGCCAAGCCACAGGGGGCGCCTACGAGCAGTACGTC.

The J gene is TRBJ2-7, the V gene TRBV7-9; D not resolved. Trimming shortened V by 0 bases and J by 7 bases, and 10 bases separated the two germline ends. The CDR3 loop spans 13 amino acids. Germline V gives CDR1 SEHNR, CDR2 FQNEAQ (reference sequence). As DNA, the CDR3 is TGTGCCAGCAGCTTAGCGGCCCCGGAGGAGCAGTACTTC. This gives the protein CASSLAAPEEQYF.

In DNA, the CDR3 is TGTGCCTGGAGTGTAAGAGGGGCCAACGAGCAGTACTTC. It specifies CAWSVRGANEQYF. The chain uses TRBV30 and TRBJ2-7; the D gene could be TRBD1 or TRBD2 (5 bases each). Germline assignment: CDR1 GTSNPN and CDR2 SVGIG (reference sequence). The CDR3 is made up of 13 amino acids. V was cut by 0 bases and J by 5 bases, with 11 bases left in between.

This clonotype has a count of ten or more. The chain uses TRBV4-1 and TRBJ2-2; D perhaps matches TRBD1 (5 bases). The CDR3 loop spans 15 amino acids. Germline V gene data show CDR1 as MGHRA and CDR2 as YSYEKL. The germline V and J ends were trimmed by 3 bases and 5 bases, with 13 bases remaining between them. CDR3 bases: TGCGCCAGCAGCCAGGCAGGGCCTCGGACCGGGGAGCTGTTTTTT. It codes for CASSQAGPRTGELFF.

The chain couples TRBV4-1 to TRBJ1-1; 9 positions agree with TRBD1. The CDR3 sequence is 14 residues long. In germline, CDR1 is MGHRA, CDR2 YSYEKL. Losses at the gene ends were 4 bases for V and 8 bases for J; bases not matched to a gene: 8. The CDR3: CASSPTRDRVEAFF. As DNA, the CDR3 is TGCGCCAGCAGCCCAACCCGGGACAGGGTAGAAGCTTTCTTT.

The chain employs TRBV9 and TRBJ2-1, with 7 bases identical to TRBD1. The ends lost 1 base at V and 0 bases at J; junction bases unmatched: 7. CDR1 is SGDLS and CDR2 is YYNGEE in the germline V gene. The CDR3 is made up of 17 amino acids. The CDR3, as DNA: TGTGCCAGCAGCGTAAGCGGACAGGTCTCCTCCTACAATGAGCAGTTCTTC. It specifies CASSVSGQVSSYNEQFF.

The chain couples TRBV29-1 to TRBJ2-3; unclear D gene. CDR3 size: 15 residues. Germline V lookup: CDR1 SQVTM, CDR2 ANQGSEA. The ends were cut back, 0 bases at V and 3 bases at J, with 13 bases in the middle. The CDR3 DNA is TGCAGCGTTGAAGAATTGCGGACCCAGACAGATACGCAGTATTTT. It codes for CSVEELRTQTDTQYF.

The V and J genes are TRBV7-8 and TRBJ2-3; 10 bases line up with TRBD1. Germline values: CDR1 SGHVS, CDR2 FQNEAQ. The CDR3 contains 17 residues. The J segment lost 5 bases and the V segment lost 3 bases, leaving 11 bases of the junction unmatched. This chain's CDR3 is CASSFHETGGLQDTQYF. The CDR3 DNA sequence: TGTGCCAGCAGCTTCCACGAGACAGGGGGCCTACAAGATACGCAGTATTTT.

The chain links TRBV4-1 to TRBJ2-2; 11 bases line up with TRBD1. CDR1 is MGHRA and CDR2 is YSYEKL in the germline V gene. J gave up 5 bases and V 6 bases, and 5 bases lay outside the gene matches. CDR3 length: 15 amino acids. Written as DNA, the CDR3 is TGCGCCAGCAGGAGCCGGGACAGGGGGACCGGGGAGCTGTTTTTT. Translation: CASRSRDRGTGELFF.

The chain couples TRBV7-8 to TRBJ1-1; D is unresolved. CDR1 SGHVS and CDR2 FQNEAQ come from the germline V gene. V was pared by 1 base and J by 1 base, with 10 bases between. The CDR3 is 15 amino acids. The CDR3 loop is CASSLGAAGNTEAFF. CDR3 in DNA: TGTGCCAGCAGCTTAGGGGCGGCGGGGAACACTGAAGCTTTCTTT.

The DNA of the CDR3 is TGTGCCAGCAGCTTCCTAGGGAATGAGCAGTTCTTC. This translates into CASSFLGNEQFF. The chain uses TRBV5-5 and TRBJ2-1; no reliable D call. This CDR3 has 12 amino acids. V lost 2 bases and J lost 7, with 7 bases in between. CDR1 is SGHKS and CDR2 is YYEKEE in the germline V gene (reference sequence).

Concerning this clonotype: No conserved phenylalanine or tryptophan ends this CDR3, so it is likely a read error. Because the CDR3's place on the DNA is in doubt, the DNA is left out and the CDR3 is given as listed by TCRdb. The rearrangement joins TRBV20-1 to TRBJ2-3; the table's D call, TRBD2, was not checked against the DNA. The CDR3 has 12 residues if both end residues are counted. Germline V gives CDR1 DFQATT, CDR2 SNEGSKA (reference sequence). The CDR3 sequence: CSAVPRTSGGPE.

The chain has TRBV10-3 and TRBJ2-3; 9 bases match TRBD2. Germline V gene lookup returns CDR1 ENHRY and CDR2 SYGVKD. Germline trimming cut 5 bases from V and 4 bases from J; bases unmatched to any gene: 7. The CDR3 runs 15 residues. The CDR3 reads CAISTGTSPPDTQYF. CDR3 sequence (DNA): TGTGCCATCAGTACCGGGACTAGCCCCCCAGATACGCAGTATTTT.

The chain links TRBV12-3 or TRBV12-4 to TRBJ2-2; D could derive from TRBD1 or TRBD2 (5 bases each). Trimming left V 7 bases short and J 3 bases short, with 15 bases between. This CDR3 is built from 15 residues. The CDR3 region is CASTPSGQDTGELFF. The CDR3 nucleotides are TGTGCCAGCACCCCTTCGGGGCAGGACACCGGGGAGCTGTTTTTT.

This chain connects TRBV4-2 to TRBJ2-7; 7 bases agree with TRBD1. There are 15 residues in the CDR3. V trimming: 6 bases; J trimming: 5 bases; junction bases outside the gene matches: 13. Germline V lookup: CDR1 LGHNA, CDR2 YNFKEQ. The CDR3 is CASSPLETGSHEQYF. The CDR3 DNA follows: TGTGCCAGCAGTCCTCTTGAGACAGGGTCCCACGAGCAGTACTTC.

V and J are TRBV4-1 and TRBJ2-7; D remains unclear. The CDR3 consists of 15 residues. V lost 7 bases, J lost 2 bases, and 18 bases lay in between. CDR1 is MGHRA, CDR2 YSYEKL, per germline. This CDR3 reads CASTPTLGSAYEQYF. The CDR3, as DNA: TGCGCCAGCACCCCGACTTTAGGGTCGGCCTACGAGCAGTACTTC.

About this clonotype itself: The DNA is omitted, as the CDR3 cannot be located on it reliably, and the CDR3 follows TCRdb's listing. This chain joins TRBV21-1 and TRBJ2-2. TRBV21-1 is a documented pseudogene. The CDR3 comprises 13 residues, both ends counted. CDR3 residues: CASKGNPPGSCFF.

The genes are TRBV5-1 and TRBJ2-7; 9 positions agree with TRBD2. Germline trimming cut 3 bases from V and 7 bases from J; bases unmatched to any gene: 11. Germline lookup yields CDR1 SGHRS and CDR2 YFSETQ. The CDR3 is 15 residues long. This CDR3 is CASSSGLGTSMEQYF. CDR3 sequence (DNA): TGCGCCAGCAGCTCCGGGCTTGGGACTAGCATGGAGCAGTACTTC.